A single T cell receptor (beta chain) is shown here with its context. Its antigen is unknown. Base-call qualities are not available, and no considerably larger clone is one nucleotide away. Other nucleotide sequences in the sample specify the same CDR3. CD8 naive samples were obtained by positive selection for CCR7 among CD45RO-negative cells, yielding a CD45RA+CCR7+ population from which TemRA cells were excluded. The donors were healthy, HIV-negative adults with no recently reported acute infections or vaccinations. Every donor was a Caucasian adult residing in Nashville, Tennessee, USA. After blood collection by leukapheresis, PBMCs were isolated using Ficoll-Histopaque density gradient centrifugation and then cryopreserved in the vapor phase of liquid nitrogen. Purity and quantity of every magnetically sorted T cell population were checked by analytical flow cytometry. Genomic DNA was isolated from every sorted fraction and measured by UV absorbance on a Nanodrop 2000c.

CDR1 and CDR2 are drawn from the germline V gene (reference sequence): MNHEY, SMNVEV. From V the trimming removes 4 bases and from J it removes 4 bases, while the gene matches leave 6 bases of the junction unaccounted for. The cysteine opens and the phenylalanine closes a CDR3 of 15 amino acids. Only the CDR3 DNA is retained, 45 bases long and in frame from the first base. Using the deep immunoSEQ assay, TCR CDR3 regions were amplified from genomic DNA by multiplex PCR. Genomic DNA extracted from each cell subset was distributed evenly over all wells of several immunoSEQ 96-well plates, and each plate served as one replicate. For sorted subsets, each replicate PCR was loaded with about 0.2 ug genomic DNA, equivalent to some 31,000 T cell genomes. Purified libraries were quantified with a Qubit 3.0 fluorometer, sized on a Bioanalyzer 2100, and re-quantified with the KAPA Library Quantification kit. A separate single-read 150-cycle Illumina NextSeq 550 flow cell was used to sequence each immunoSEQ 96-well plate. For the original study's pipeline: Because the immunoSEQ output included only junctional sequences and no quality scores, the filtering could not be the same as the filtering used for full-length reads. To assign V/J genes and CDR3, sequences were annotated using PyIR, a Python wrapper for IgBLAST v1.9, with IMGT germline references. Reads with weak V/J assignments (E-value above 1e-6), missing CDR3, stop codons, out-of-frame junctions, or ambiguous translated residues were removed. V3J clonotypes were defined by identical inferred V gene, J gene, and CDR3 amino acid sequence. To compute the percentage overlap between repertoires, the number of shared unique clonotypes was divided by the size of the smaller repertoire. RTK rarefaction, the Chao1 estimator, and Recon v2.1 estimates of unobserved clonotypes were used to assess repertoire richness. Generation probabilities for all TCRbeta clonotypes obtained by the gDNA method from a handful of donors were computed using OLGA. Drawn from immuneACCESS, this table holds only the in-frame rearrangements with V and J called that TCRdb kept. Clones are partly lost; checked studies trace under half to an unresolved V gene and leave the rest unexplained. The DNA was the basis for D and trimming; V, J and clone size are from that table. The sample data list under 700,000 clones, and about 95% of these were observed just once. The ten largest clones represent about 0.11% of the sample.

The source of the sample is a study of shared clonotypes between healthy human individuals (TCRdb year 2020). Background on the whole study: Three men and two women, aged 18 to 49 years, made up the cohort. For each donor, CD4 naive and CD4 memory were each run on three plates, CD8 naive on two plates, and CD8 memory on one plate. To estimate repertoire size and how much clonotypes are shared between individuals, the study performed deep sequencing of blood TCR repertoires from a few healthy adults. To increase sequencing depth and limit assay-specific biases, TCR repertoire library preparation and sequencing were carried out by different laboratories using diverse techniques. Per donor, leukapheresis produced somewhere between about 0.9 and 9.5 billion PBMCs.

On the study overall, not on this receptor specifically: Only blood was sampled, and tissue TCR repertoires likely differ from those in blood. Compared with non-shared clonotypes, clonotypes shared by all four sorted-subset donors had higher generation probabilities. Even with the large sequencing depth, rarefaction of the sorted-subset datasets indicated that sequencing was incomplete. Based on pairwise subsampling, the degree of clonotype sharing among donors was expected to be affected by sequencing depth. Naive subsets generally had larger estimated clonotype richness than memory subsets. Because the study included a small number of donors, the genetic and exposure-history diversity represented was limited. When a few donors were compared, the shared fraction of clonotypes was around 5.1% for naive CD4, around 4% for naive CD8, roughly 2.5% for memory CD4, and 0.4% for memory CD8.

The receptor was isolated from a woman in her thirties in good health. Sequencing input: naive CD8+ T cells sorted from blood. The sample's cell subset or site label, in plain terms: CD45RA+CCR7+. The V and J segments used are TRBV27 and TRBJ1-5, and TRBD1 matches 8 of the central bases. The DNA is TGTGCCAGCAGTTGGGGGCAGGGGGCGAATCAGCCCCAGCATTTT. Protein translation: CASSWGQGANQPQHF.